This T cell receptor (beta chain) was obtained from a study of OX40 agonist ivuxolimab in advanced cancers. Study overall: Partial responses were achieved by three patients: one hepatocellular carcinoma, two cutaneous melanoma.

Points from the study as a whole: Researchers report that CD8+ T cells had, on average, more expanded clones than CD4+. Certain nonresponders likewise exhibited a low normalized T-cell clonal expansion. Compared with others, partial responders at 0.1-3.0 mg/kg displayed clonal expansion among the lowest.

TCRdb keeps only in-frame clones here, not all; method: immunoSEQ multiplex PCR. The data show fewer than 20,000 clones, with 75% to 90% seen just once and less than 5% held by the top ten. Comment on this clone: Its antigen is not known.

The CDR3 consists of 15 residues. Germline lookup yields CDR1 SEHNR and CDR2 FQNEAQ (reference sequence). V was pared by 5 bases and J by 6 bases, with 11 bases of the junction left unmatched. Sequenced here: CD4+ or CD8+ T cells sorted from blood, sampled in a trial of the OX40 agonist ivuxolimab. V gene TRBV7-9 combines with J gene TRBJ1-1; 8 nucleotides line up with TRBD1. The source of this sequence is an adult with an advanced solid tumor such as melanoma, head and neck, liver or kidney cancer. CDR3 nucleotides: TGTGCCAGCAGCGATGGACAGGGCGTTTTCGCTGAAGCTTTCTTT. It specifies CASSDGQGVFAEAFF.